This T cell receptor beta chain came from a study of T-cell reconstitution after alpha-beta-depleted transplantation in children. Worth noting for this clonotype: Its cognate antigen is unknown.

There are 15 residues in the CDR3. Germline CDR1 SGHRS, CDR2 YFSETQ. Deletions cut 1 base from V and 7 bases from J, with 18 bases between. Unique molecular identifiers were incorporated into the prepared TCRbeta library. MiXCR was run by TCRdb on the PCR reads, yielding one entry per CDR3 protein. The repertoire holds some 830,000 distinct CDR3 sequences, about 15% seen once, with around 5.3% in the top ten. Whole-study results and caveats: Alpha-beta T cells about two months after transplant reportedly derived from several hundred expanded graft clones. It was newly produced T cells that mostly accounted for T-cell counts and diversity one year after transplant.

The chain couples TRBV5-1 to TRBJ2-7; possibly TRBD1 for D (6 bases). The sample was PBMCs, mostly from graft donor cells, taken 360 days after TCRalphabeta/CD19-depleted stem cell transplant. The TCR originated in a male patient under 18 who had a stem cell transplant for acute lymphoblastic leukemia, so the T cells may come from the graft donor. The CDR3 DNA reads TGCGCCAGCAGCTTGCACCGGACAGCCCCCGGAGAGCAGTACTTC. Translating gives CASSLHRTAPGEQYF.